This is a list of T cell receptor beta chains from one sample in a study of blood T cell repertoires in COVID-19. Generated by immunoSEQ multiplex PCR, the TCRdb table keeps only in-frame clones and is missing some. Here the sample spans roughly 230,000 clones, about four fifths being singletons. Sequencing input: peripheral blood. The receptor source for this set is a man in his forties or fifties with active or convalescent COVID-19. CDR3s include the opening cysteine and the closing phenylalanine or tryptophan. D genes are given only for firm matches. Only part of the rows carry a size: once, few, many, or a class if the clone is expanded.

v_gene	d_gene	abundance	j_gene	CDR3aa	CDR3nt
TRBV6-5	TRBD2	.	TRBJ2-1	CASASGGKAEQFF	TGTGCCAGCGCTAGCGGGGGGAAGGCTGAGCAGTTCTTC
TRBV5-8	TRBD1	once	TRBJ1-1	CASSSWGRGQQNTEAFF	TGTGCCAGCAGCTCCTGGGGCAGGGGACAGCAGAACACTGAAGCTTTCTTT
TRBV7-2	TRBD2	.	TRBJ2-7	CASSPSGGARYEQYF	TGTGCCAGCAGCCCTAGCGGGGGGGCGAGGTACGAGCAGTACTTC
TRBV19	.	.	TRBJ1-4	CASSPTGLTNEKLFF	TGTGCCAGTAGTCCTACAGGGTTGACTAATGAAAAACTGTTTTTT
TRBV7-8	.	.	TRBJ2-7	CASSRGQYYEQYF	TGTGCCAGCAGCCGTGGACAGTACTACGAGCAGTACTTC
TRBV10-3	.	.	TRBJ1-1	CAISEGSGGTEAFF	TGTGCCATCAGTGAGGGCTCGGGTGGCACCGAAGCTTTCTTT
TRBV6-5	.	.	TRBJ1-5	CASRDYSNQPQHF	TGTGCCAGCAGGGACTATAGCAATCAGCCCCAGCATTTT
TRBV5-1	.	few	TRBJ1-4	CASSYRQGGEKLFF	TGCGCCAGCAGCTACCGGCAGGGAGGCGAAAAACTGTTTTTT
TRBV29-1	.	.	TRBJ2-1	CSVGIGQVGGYEQFF	TGCAGCGTTGGAATAGGGCAGGTAGGCGGGTATGAGCAGTTCTTC
TRBV19	TRBD2	.	TRBJ2-1	CASSTRTSGGPSSYNEQFF	TGTGCCAGTAGTACGAGAACTAGCGGGGGGCCTAGCTCCTACAATGAGCAGTTCTTC
TRBV3-1/TRBV3-2	TRBD1	.	TRBJ2-2	CASSQDLEAQGSNTGELFF	TGTGCCAGCAGCCAAGATTTGGAGGCACAGGGGAGTAACACCGGGGAGCTGTTTTTT
TRBV4-1	TRBD2	.	TRBJ2-3	CASSPSLLAESDTQYF	TGCGCCAGCAGCCCGAGTTTACTAGCGGAGTCAGATACGCAGTATTTT
TRBV12-5	TRBD1	few	TRBJ1-1	CASGSSRGRGTEAFF	TGTGCTAGTGGTTCCTCCAGGGGGCGGGGGACTGAAGCTTTCTTT
TRBV11-2	TRBD1	.	TRBJ2-7	CASSVYRGTYEQYF	TGTGCCAGCAGCGTCTACAGGGGGACCTACGAGCAGTACTTC
TRBV5-4	.	.	TRBJ2-7	CASSPLGGGPTYEQYF	TGTGCCAGCAGCCCCCTAGGGGGGGGACCGACCTACGAGCAGTACTTC
TRBV28	TRBD1	.	TRBJ1-2	CASSTGTGYGYTF	TGTGCCAGCAGTACCGGGACAGGCTATGGCTACACCTTC
TRBV2	.	few	TRBJ1-1	CASSTGLAEAFF	TGTGCCAGCAGTACCGGACTGGCTGAAGCTTTCTTT
TRBV2	.	.	TRBJ2-3	CASSRGTDLTSSTDTQYF	TGTGCCAGCAGTCGCGGGACAGACCTAACCTCTAGCACAGATACGCAGTATTTT
TRBV13	TRBD1	.	TRBJ1-2	CASSGRQGPGTF	TGTGCCAGCAGCGGCAGACAGGGGCCGGGCACCTTC
TRBV27	.	.	TRBJ2-7	CASSPSGFRYEQYF	TGTGCCAGCAGTCCCTCAGGGTTCCGCTACGAGCAGTACTTC
TRBV28	TRBD1	.	TRBJ2-7	CATLIGQGVSYEQYF	TGTGCCACCCTAATCGGGCAGGGGGTCTCCTACGAGCAGTACTTC
TRBV7-9	TRBD2	once	TRBJ2-5	CASSSQAGGLETQYF	TGTGCCAGCAGCTCACAAGCGGGGGGTTTGGAGACCCAGTACTTC
TRBV5-4	.	.	TRBJ1-6	CASSLDSIYNSPLHF	TGTGCCAGCAGCTTGGATAGTATCTATAATTCACCCCTCCACTTT
TRBV9	.	few	TRBJ1-1	CASSVSGVSTEAFF	TGTGCCAGCAGCGTGTCCGGGGTGAGCACTGAAGCTTTCTTT
TRBV3-1/TRBV3-2	TRBD1	.	TRBJ2-1	CASNDRGISSYNEQFF	TGTGCCAGCAACGACAGGGGAATTAGCTCCTACAATGAGCAGTTCTTC
TRBV2	TRBD2	.	TRBJ2-5	CASSEVRGGAKRETQYF	TGTGCCAGCAGCGAGGTTCGGGGGGGGGCGAAGCGGGAGACCCAGTACTTC
TRBV19	TRBD1	.	TRBJ1-2	CASSDRTIQGAAGYTF	TGTGCCAGTAGCGACAGGACCATACAGGGGGCGGCGGGCTACACCTTC
TRBV5-1	TRBD1	.	TRBJ1-4	CASSFGTVTNEKLFF	TGCGCCAGCAGCTTCGGGACAGTGACTAATGAAAAACTGTTTTTT
TRBV5-4	TRBD1	few	TRBJ1-2	CASSLQTGGTYGYTF	TGTGCCAGCAGCTTGCAAACAGGGGGTACCTATGGCTACACCTTC
TRBV19	.	once	TRBJ1-1	CASSPTGWPEAFF	TGTGCCAGTAGTCCCACAGGGTGGCCTGAAGCTTTCTTT
TRBV7-2	.	once	TRBJ1-5	CASSPTGWGQPQHF	TGTGCCAGCAGCCCGACGGGGTGGGGACAGCCCCAGCATTTT
TRBV3-1/TRBV3-2	.	.	TRBJ2-4	CASSMTVAKNIQYF	TGTGCCAGCAGCATGACTGTAGCCAAAAACATTCAGTACTTC
TRBV6-2/TRBV6-3	.	.	TRBJ2-6	CASSSTLPGLSGANVLTF	TGTGCCAGCAGTTCGACTCTTCCGGGACTCTCTGGGGCCAACGTCCTGACTTTC
TRBV11-2	TRBD2	.	TRBJ2-2	CASSLDPGGVHELFF	TGTGCCAGCAGCTTAGATCCGGGAGGAGTCCATGAGCTGTTTTTT
TRBV6-5	.	.	TRBJ2-3	CASSYGQSTDTQYF	TGTGCCAGCAGCTACGGACAGTCCACAGATACGCAGTATTTT